The clone carrying this TCR beta chain appeared many times. As yet, its antigen is unknown. For TCRbeta, the library was prepared with unique molecular identifiers. Each CDR3 protein is one row after TCRdb ran MiXCR on the PCR reads. The table has about 110,000 distinct CDR3 sequences, 5% to 8% seen once. V lost 0 bases and J lost 2, with 14 bases in between. Germline V gene data show CDR1 as LGHNA and CDR2 as YSLEER. This CDR3 has 16 residues. The data derive from a study of T-cell reconstitution after alpha-beta-depleted transplantation in children. The study, taken as a whole, reports: It was newly produced T cells that mostly accounted for T-cell counts and diversity one year after transplant. Recipient T cells and thymic progenitors that survived gave rise to the high TCRbeta diversity observed at day 60 in some patients.

This TCR came from a male patient between 2 and 9 years old who had a stem cell transplant for acute lymphoblastic leukemia, so the T cells may come from the graft donor. The source material was PBMCs, mostly from graft donor cells, sampled 360 days after TCRalphabeta/CD19-depleted stem cell transplant. The chain recombines TRBV4-3 with TRBJ2-7, with D possibly TRBD1 on 6 matching bases. The CDR3 DNA sequence: TGCGCCAGCAGCCAAGAGAGGACAGAGGGCACCTACGAGCAGTACTTC. Its protein is CASSQERTEGTYEQYF.